This T cell receptor (beta chain) was sequenced for a study of human T cells and chemical hapten exposure. Described time point: patch test 3, about 24 weeks after DPC sensitization. Treatment defined: therapeutic diphenylcyclopropenone sensitization with weekly scalp DPC. Prior to application of each patch test, blood was drawn. Every donor had alopecia and was 18 to 70 years old; all were suitable for DPC. Points from the study as a whole: Significantly greater numbers of large CDR3 similarity clusters came from expanded TCRs than from controls. With regard to DPC sensitization, TCRs above 1 in 1000 frequency did not change.

With respect to this clonotype: What it recognizes is unknown.

TCRdb re-derived calls from the RACE reads in MiXCR, one entry per CDR3 protein. The table lists 82,000 or so distinct CDR3 sequences, 10% to 15% of them singletons, with about 5.7% in the top ten. V was pared by 4 bases and J by 0 bases, with 10 bases between. Germline CDR1 SGHDN, CDR2 FVKESK. The CDR3 has 15 amino acids. The TCR was taken from a woman aged 45 to 65 with alopecia areata. Some clones in this sample may be carry-over from other donors' samples. The chain uses TRBV14 and TRBJ2-1, with a possible D match to TRBD2 (5 bases). The sequences come from whole blood, collected in connection with sensitization to the hapten diphenylcyclopropenone (DPC). The CDR3 nucleotides are TGTGCCAGCAGCCGCCGGGGAAGCTCCTACAATGAGCAGTTCTTC. Protein: CASSRRGSSYNEQFF.